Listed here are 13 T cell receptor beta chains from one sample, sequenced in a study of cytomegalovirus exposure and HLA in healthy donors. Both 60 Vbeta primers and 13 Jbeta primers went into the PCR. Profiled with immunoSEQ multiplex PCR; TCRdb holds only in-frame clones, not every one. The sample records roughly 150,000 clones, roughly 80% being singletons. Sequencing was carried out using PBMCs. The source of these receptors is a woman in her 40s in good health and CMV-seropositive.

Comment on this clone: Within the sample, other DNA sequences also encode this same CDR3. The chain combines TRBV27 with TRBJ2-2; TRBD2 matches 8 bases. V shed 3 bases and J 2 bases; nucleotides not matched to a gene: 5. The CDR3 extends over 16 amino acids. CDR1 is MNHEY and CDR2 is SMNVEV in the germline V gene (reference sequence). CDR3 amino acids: CASSLLAGGNTGELFF. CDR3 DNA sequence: TGTGCCAGCAGTTTGTTGGCGGGAGGTAACACCGGGGAGCTGTTTTTT.

CDR3 coding DNA: TGTGCCATCAGTGAGCCAAGCTCTAGCGAAGACTTCTACGAGCAGTACTTC. Protein: CAISEPSSSEDFYEQYF. The rearrangement uses TRBV10-3 and TRBJ2-7; D may be TRBD2 (6 bases). Per the germline V gene, CDR1 is ENHRY and CDR2 is SYGVKD. The CDR3 is 17 residues long. V shed 2 bases and J shed 3 bases, with 20 bases lying between them.

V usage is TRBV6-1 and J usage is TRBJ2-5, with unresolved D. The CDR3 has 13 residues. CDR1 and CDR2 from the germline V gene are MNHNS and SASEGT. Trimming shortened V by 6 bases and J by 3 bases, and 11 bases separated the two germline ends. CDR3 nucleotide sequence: TGTGCCAGCAGGCAAACCCAGGAAGAGACCCAGTACTTC. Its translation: CASRQTQEETQYF.

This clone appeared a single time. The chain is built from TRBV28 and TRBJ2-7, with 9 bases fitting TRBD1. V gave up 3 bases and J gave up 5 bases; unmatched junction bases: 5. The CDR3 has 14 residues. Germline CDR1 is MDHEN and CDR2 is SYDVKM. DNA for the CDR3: TGTGCCAGCAGTTTGGGACAGGGCGGAGACGAGCAGTACTTC. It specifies CASSLGQGGDEQYF.

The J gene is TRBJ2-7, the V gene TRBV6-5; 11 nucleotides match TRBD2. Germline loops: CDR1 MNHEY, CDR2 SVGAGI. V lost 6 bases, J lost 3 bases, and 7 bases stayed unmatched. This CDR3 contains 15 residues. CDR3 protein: CASRQLAGDLYEQYF. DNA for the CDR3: TGTGCCAGCAGGCAACTAGCGGGAGACCTCTACGAGCAGTACTTC.

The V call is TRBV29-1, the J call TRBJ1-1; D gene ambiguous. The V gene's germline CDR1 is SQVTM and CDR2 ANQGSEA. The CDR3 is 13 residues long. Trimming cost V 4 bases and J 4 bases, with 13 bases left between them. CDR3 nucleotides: TGCAGCGTTGCTGGCAGGCTTGGCACTGAAGCTTTCTTT. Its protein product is CSVAGRLGTEAFF.

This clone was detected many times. The CDR3 here is CASMTGQGYTEAFF. CDR3 coding DNA: TGTGCCAGCATGACAGGACAGGGGTACACTGAAGCTTTCTTT. This rearrangement joins TRBV2 to TRBJ1-1; 9 bases align to TRBD1. This CDR3 has 14 amino acids. Trimming took 7 bases from V and 3 from J; bases not matched to a gene: 6. The V gene's germline CDR1 is SNHLY and CDR2 FYNNEI.

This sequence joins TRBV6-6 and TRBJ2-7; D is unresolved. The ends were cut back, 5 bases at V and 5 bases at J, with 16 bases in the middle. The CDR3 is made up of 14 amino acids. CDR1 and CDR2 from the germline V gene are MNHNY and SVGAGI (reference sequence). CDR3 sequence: CASSLNPRRDEQYF. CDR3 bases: TGTGCCAGCAGTCTCAACCCCCGTCGGGACGAGCAGTACTTC.

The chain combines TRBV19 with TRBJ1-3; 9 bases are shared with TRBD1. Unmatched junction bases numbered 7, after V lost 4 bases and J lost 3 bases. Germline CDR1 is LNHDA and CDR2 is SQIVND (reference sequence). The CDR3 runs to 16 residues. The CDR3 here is CASSTTQGAFGNTIYF. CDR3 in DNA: TGTGCCAGTAGTACCACACAGGGGGCCTTTGGAAACACCATATATTTT.

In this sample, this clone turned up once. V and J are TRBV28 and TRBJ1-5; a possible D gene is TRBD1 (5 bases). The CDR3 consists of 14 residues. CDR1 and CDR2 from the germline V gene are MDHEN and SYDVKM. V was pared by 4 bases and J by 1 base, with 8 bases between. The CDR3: CASSSGGSNQPQHF. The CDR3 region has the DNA TGTGCCAGCAGTTCCGGGGGGAGCAATCAGCCCCAGCATTTT.

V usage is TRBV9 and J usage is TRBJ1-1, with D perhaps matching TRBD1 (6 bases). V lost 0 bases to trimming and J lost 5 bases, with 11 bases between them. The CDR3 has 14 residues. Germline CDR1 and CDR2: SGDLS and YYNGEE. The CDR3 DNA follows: TGTGCCAGCAGCGTAGCTATGAGGGGGACTGAAGCTTTCTTT. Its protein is CASSVAMRGTEAFF.

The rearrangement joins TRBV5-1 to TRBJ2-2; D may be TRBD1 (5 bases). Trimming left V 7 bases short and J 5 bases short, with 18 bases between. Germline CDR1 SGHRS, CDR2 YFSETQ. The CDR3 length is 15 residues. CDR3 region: CASEAGQGLTGELFF. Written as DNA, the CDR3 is TGCGCCAGCGAGGCAGGGCAGGGCCTAACCGGGGAGCTGTTTTTT.

CDR3 residues: CASSIQGGDNEQFF. The CDR3 nucleotides are TGTGCCAGTAGTATTCAAGGGGGTGACAATGAGCAGTTCTTC. The chain joins TRBV19 to TRBJ2-1; weak D call: TRBD1 (6 bases). Trimming shortened V by 3 bases and J by 5 bases, and 11 bases separated the two germline ends. The CDR3 extends over 14 amino acids. Germline CDR1 reads LNHDA; CDR2 reads SQIVND (reference sequence).